This TCR beta chain originates from a study of shared T cell receptors in the human thymus. Produced via immunoSEQ multiplex PCR; TCRdb's table is partial and in-frame only. Of approximately 660,000 clones listed, roughly 90% are singletons. Germline lookup yields CDR1 MDHEN and CDR2 SYDVKM. This CDR3 has 16 amino acids. V lost 3 bases and J lost 3; bases outside the gene matches: 9. These data are also associated with another study on human thymus T cells.

This TCR derives from a boy under two years old with a congenital heart defect. The V call is TRBV28, the J call TRBJ2-3; TRBD2 aligns across 7 bases. The sequenced sample consisted of thymocytes. This CDR3 is CASSLGLPCETDTQYF. CDR3 sequence (DNA): TGTGCCAGCAGTTTGGGACTACCCTGTGAGACAGATACGCAGTATTTT.